This passage covers 29 T cell receptor beta chains from one sample sequenced in a study of blood T cell repertoires in COVID-19. TCRdb keeps only in-frame clones here, not all; method: immunoSEQ multiplex PCR. The sample yields a few hundred thousand clones, around four fifths seen once. Sequenced material: peripheral blood. The origin of the receptors is a woman aged 45-65 years with acute or convalescent COVID-19.

This clone appeared once. This rearrangement joins TRBV5-1 to TRBJ1-1; 8 positions agree with TRBD1. The CDR3 has 12 residues. Germline lookup yields CDR1 SGHRS and CDR2 YFSETQ. Germline trimming cut 4 bases from V and 7 bases from J; bases unmatched to any gene: 3. The CDR3 nucleotides read TGCGCCAGCAGCCCACAGGGGGGTGAAGCTTTCTTT. Translation: CASSPQGGEAFF.

The chain links TRBV19 to TRBJ2-7; 7 bases are shared with TRBD1. CDR3 length equals 15 residues. Germline V gives CDR1 LNHDA, CDR2 SQIVND (reference sequence). Unmatched junction bases numbered 6, after V lost 3 bases and J lost 1 base. CDR3 protein: CASSILGQPSYEQYF. The CDR3, as DNA: TGTGCCAGTAGTATCTTGGGACAGCCTTCCTACGAGCAGTACTTC. The full variable domain, in which reference TRBV19 and TRBJ2-7 provide the parts outside the CDR3, is DGGITQSPKYLFRKEGQNVTLSCEQNLNHDAMYWYRQDPGQGLRLIYYSQIVNDFQKGDIAEGYSVSREKKESFPLTVTSAQKNPTAFYLCASSILGQPSYEQYFGPGTRLTVT.

The V call is TRBV19, the J call TRBJ2-7, with TRBD1 matching over 8 bases. The CDR3 sequence is 14 residues long. In germline, CDR1 is LNHDA, CDR2 SQIVND (reference sequence). V trimming: 9 bases; J trimming: 9 bases; junction bases outside the gene matches: 16. The CDR3 nucleotides read TGTGCCAGCAGAGCCGGGACCGACAGGGGATTGCAGTACTTC. This gives the protein CASRAGTDRGLQYF.

The J gene is TRBJ1-5, the V gene TRBV12-5; D not certain. The germline CDR1 and CDR2 sequences are LGHNT and FRNRAP. V dropped 6 bases and J dropped 2 bases, with 8 bases sitting between them. The CDR3 extends over 13 amino acids. CDR3 DNA: TGTGCTAGTGGACTCCCGGGCAATCAGCCCCAGCATTTT. Its translation: CASGLPGNQPQHF.

This chain links TRBV18 with TRBJ1-1; 9 bases line up with TRBD1. This CDR3 has 12 amino acids. Germline V gene lookup returns CDR1 KGHSH and CDR2 LQKENI. The V and J ends lost 6 bases and 5 bases, in that order; junction bases with no gene match: 1. DNA for the CDR3: TGTGCCAGCTCGGACAGGGGTACTGAAGCTTTCTTT. Translating it yields CASSDRGTEAFF.

This chain connects TRBV10-3 to TRBJ1-5, with D unclear. Per germline, CDR1 ENHRY and CDR2 SYGVKD. Trimming removed 0 bases from V and 1 base from J, with 4 bases in between. This CDR3 spans 14 amino acids. The CDR3 loop reads CAISESQSNQPQHF. The CDR3 coding sequence is TGTGCCATCAGTGAGTCACAGAGCAATCAGCCCCAGCATTTT.

V and J are TRBV3-1 (or the pseudogene TRBV3-2) and TRBJ2-7, with 9 bases identical to TRBD2. This CDR3 is built from 14 residues. Germline trimming cut 10 bases from V and 5 bases from J; bases unmatched to any gene: 12. Germline CDR1 LGHDT, CDR2 YNNKEL (reference sequence). Here the CDR3 reads CATTGSAGGDEQYF. Written as DNA, the CDR3 is TGTGCCACTACGGGAAGCGCGGGGGGGGACGAGCAGTACTTC.

The chain carries TRBV5-1 and TRBJ2-2, with 9 nucleotides matching TRBD1. Germline V lookup: CDR1 SGHRS, CDR2 YFSETQ. The trim removed 4 bases at V and 4 bases at J, leaving 8 bases unmatched. This CDR3 has 16 residues. The CDR3 nucleotides are TGCGCCAGCAGCCCAGGGACAGGGACGGGCACCGGGGAGCTGTTTTTT. Amino acids: CASSPGTGTGTGELFF.

V is TRBV24-1 and J is TRBJ1-4; a possible D gene is TRBD1 (6 bases). This CDR3 contains 14 residues. Trimming removed 4 bases from V and 8 bases from J, with 13 bases in between. Germline CDR1 KGHDR, CDR2 SFDVKD. In DNA form, the CDR3 reads TGTGCCACCAGTGACGCCGGGACAAGGGAAAAACTGTTTTTT. Translated: CATSDAGTREKLFF.

The table lists this clone with a count of one. This sample includes further DNA sequences coding for the same CDR3. The chain is built from TRBV5-1 and TRBJ1-3; 7 bases are a match to TRBD1. The CDR3 runs 14 residues. V shed 2 bases, J shed 4 bases, and the junction held 3 bases outside the gene matches. Germline CDR1 is SGHRS and CDR2 is YFSETQ. The CDR3 sequence is CASSLSGQGNTIYF. For the CDR3, the DNA is TGCGCCAGCAGCTTATCGGGACAGGGAAACACCATATATTTT.

The chain links TRBV15 to TRBJ2-7, with 8 bases matching TRBD1. The V and J ends lost 0 bases and 6 bases, in that order; junction bases with no gene match: 10. The CDR3 consists of 16 residues. Per germline, CDR1 LNHNV and CDR2 YYDKDF (reference sequence). CDR3 DNA: TGTGCCACCAGCAGAGATCTCGGACAGGGTGGACGCGAGCAGTACTTC. Its translation: CATSRDLGQGGREQYF.

This clone has just one count. J is TRBJ2-1 and V is TRBV29-1; D is uncertain. V lost 2 bases and J 0 bases, leaving 8 bases between the germline ends. This CDR3 comprises 14 residues. Germline V gene lookup returns CDR1 SQVTM and CDR2 ANQGSEA. DNA of the CDR3: TGCAGCGTTGAACTCCAGATCTCCTACAATGAGCAGTTCTTC. It translates to CSVELQISYNEQFF.

The rearrangement uses TRBV6-5 and TRBJ2-7; D possibly corresponds to TRBD2 (5 bases). Germline CDR1 and CDR2: MNHEY and SVGAGI. There are 13 residues in the CDR3. Trimming shortened V by 10 bases and J by 2 bases, and 15 bases separated the two germline ends. The CDR3 DNA follows: TGTGCCACCCTTACCGGGAACACCTACGAGCAGTACGTC. It encodes CATLTGNTYEQYV.

J is TRBJ2-1 and V is TRBV6-2 or TRBV6-3; 12 nucleotides align to TRBD2. The V segment lost 4 bases and the J segment 6 bases; nucleotides outside the gene matches: 4. Germline values: CDR1 MNHEY, CDR2 SVGEGT. The CDR3 totals 15 residues. The CDR3 sequence is CASSSLAGGVNEQFF. The DNA for the CDR3 is TGTGCCAGCAGTTCCCTAGCGGGAGGGGTCAATGAGCAGTTCTTC.

This clone has just one count. The gene calls are TRBV11-2 and TRBJ1-2, with D possibly TRBD1 on 6 matching bases. Germline V gene sequence: CDR1 SGHAT, CDR2 FQNNGV. The CDR3 length is 17 residues. V was clipped by 1 base and J by 0 bases, with 15 bases between them. CDR3 nucleotide sequence: TGTGCCAGCAGCTTAGTTACGTTTCGGACAGCTAACTATGGCTACACCTTC. It encodes CASSLVTFRTANYGYTF.

The V and J genes are TRBV19 and TRBJ1-2, with D possibly being TRBD1 (5 bases). CDR3 length equals 16 residues. Germline CDR1 is LNHDA and CDR2 is SQIVND (reference sequence). The germline V and J ends were trimmed by 7 bases and 0 bases, with 18 bases remaining between them. DNA of the CDR3: TGTGCCAGTATCCCCCCGGGACTCACTTCTAACTATGGCTACACCTTC. Its translation: CASIPPGLTSNYGYTF.

This sequence joins TRBV6-6 and TRBJ2-7, with a possible D match to TRBD2 (5 bases). This CDR3 region has 13 residues. Trimming left V 6 bases short and J 7 bases short, with 16 bases between. CDR1 and CDR2 (germline): MNHNY, SVGAGI (reference sequence). In DNA, the CDR3 is TGTGCCAGCAGCTCCTTCGAGGGCGGGGAGCAGTACGTC. Translating it yields CASSSFEGGEQYV.

The chain recombines TRBV19 with TRBJ1-1, with D possibly TRBD1 on 6 matching bases. With 7 bases removed from V and 8 bases from J, the gap between germline ends came to 20 bases. CDR1 is LNHDA and CDR2 is SQIVND in the germline V gene (reference sequence). There are 14 residues in the CDR3. The CDR3 sequence is CASTRGGADAEAFF. Here the CDR3 DNA reads TGTGCCAGTACGAGGGGGGGCGCCGATGCCGAAGCTTTCTTT.

V is TRBV19 and J is TRBJ1-2, with 7 bases that match TRBD1. From germline, CDR1 is LNHDA and CDR2 SQIVND (reference sequence). Losses at the gene ends were 5 bases for V and 0 bases for J; bases not matched to a gene: 6. The CDR3 has 15 residues. CDR3 sequence reads: CASSRSRGSNYGYTF. The CDR3 coding sequence is TGTGCCAGTAGTCGCTCCAGGGGGTCTAACTATGGCTACACCTTC.

The chain combines TRBV25-1 with TRBJ1-2; TRBD1 matches 9 bases. The CDR3 totals 15 residues. Germline CDR1 and CDR2: MGHDK and SYGVNS. The J segment lost 5 bases and the V segment lost 4 bases, leaving 8 bases of the junction unmatched. CDR3: CASSVTGGAGYGYTF. For the CDR3, the DNA is TGTGCCAGCAGTGTTACAGGGGGCGCGGGATATGGCTACACCTTC.

CDR3 residues: CASSLATLVSGANVLTF. In nucleotides, the CDR3 is TGTGCCAGCAGCTTAGCGACACTCGTATCTGGGGCCAACGTCCTGACTTTC. This sequence joins TRBV7-2 and TRBJ2-6, with D unclear. CDR1 SGHTA and CDR2 FQGNSA come from the germline V gene. The V and J ends lost 0 bases and 1 base respectively, with 10 bases between them. The CDR3 has 17 residues.

This clone was observed a single time. The chain is built from TRBV6-2 or TRBV6-3 and TRBJ2-3, with TRBD2 identical over 12 bases. Germline loops: CDR1 MNHEY, CDR2 SVGEGT. With 3 bases clipped from V and 2 bases from J, the junction kept 9 bases outside the gene matches. CDR3 length: 18 amino acids. CDR3 sequence reads: CASSYNKGLAGFTDTQYF. CDR3 nucleotide sequence: TGTGCCAGCAGTTATAACAAAGGACTAGCGGGGTTCACAGATACGCAGTATTTT.

The J gene is TRBJ1-5, the V gene TRBV4-1; D ambiguous. Germline V lookup: CDR1 MGHRA, CDR2 YSYEKL. This CDR3 region has 15 residues. Trimming removed 2 bases from V and 1 base from J, with 9 bases in between. The CDR3 DNA reads as TGCGCCAGCAGCCAACAAACGGGGAGCAATCAGCCCCAGCATTTT. Translating gives CASSQQTGSNQPQHF.

The gene calls are TRBV10-2 and TRBJ1-6, with a possible D match to TRBD1 (5 bases). The germline V and J ends were trimmed by 3 bases and 14 bases, with 17 bases remaining between them. This CDR3 is 14 amino acids long. Germline V gene data show CDR1 as WSHSY and CDR2 as SAAADI. CDR3 region: CASSDRGPPGSLHF. CDR3 DNA: TGCGCCAGCAGTGATAGGGGTCCACCCGGGTCCCTCCACTTT.

V and J are TRBV12-5 and TRBJ1-6, with D tentatively TRBD1 (5 bases). The CDR3 is 19 amino acids. V gave up 5 bases and J gave up 7 bases, with 27 bases separating them. CDR1 and CDR2 (germline): LGHNT, FRNRAP. The CDR3 region is CASGPSVPVTWGGNSPLHF. The CDR3, as DNA: TGTGCTAGTGGTCCCTCCGTCCCTGTGACGTGGGGGGGAAATTCACCCCTCCACTTT.

The CDR3 loop is CASSALGLASEQYF. CDR3 DNA sequence: TGTGCCAGCAGCGCCCTGGGACTAGCGTCCGAGCAGTACTTC. V and J are TRBV7-8 and TRBJ2-7; TRBD2 agrees at 10 bases. The CDR3 has 14 amino acids. Germline CDR1 reads SGHVS; CDR2 reads FQNEAQ. The V gene end was trimmed by 5 bases and the J gene end by 6 bases; junction bases not matched to a gene: 7.

For the CDR3, the DNA is TGTGCCAGCAGTGAAGTGGGGCCCCAGCAGTTCTTC. It yields the protein CASSEVGPQQFF. The rearrangement uses TRBV6-1 and TRBJ2-1; D perhaps matches TRBD1 (5 bases). V lost 1 base, J lost 11 bases, and 9 bases lay in between. This CDR3 has 12 amino acids. CDR1 is MNHNS, CDR2 SASEGT, per germline.

This sequence joins TRBV7-9 and TRBJ2-7, with 8 bases aligning to TRBD1. Germline CDR1 SEHNR, CDR2 FQNEAQ (reference sequence). V dropped 3 bases and J dropped 4; count of bases not matched to a gene: 11. This CDR3 comprises 16 residues. The CDR3 bases are TGTGCCAGCAGCTTCAAAGGTCCGGGACAGGCATACGAGCAGTACTTC. Translation: CASSFKGPGQAYEQYF.

This chain links TRBV11-3 with TRBJ2-1; 9 nucleotides agree with TRBD2. Germline CDR1 reads SGHNT; CDR2 reads YENEEA. The V segment lost 3 bases and the J segment 5 bases; nucleotides outside the gene matches: 2. This CDR3 is 14 amino acids long. CDR3 region: CASSLGLANNEQFF. In nucleotides, the CDR3 is TGTGCCAGCAGCTTGGGACTAGCCAACAATGAGCAGTTCTTC.